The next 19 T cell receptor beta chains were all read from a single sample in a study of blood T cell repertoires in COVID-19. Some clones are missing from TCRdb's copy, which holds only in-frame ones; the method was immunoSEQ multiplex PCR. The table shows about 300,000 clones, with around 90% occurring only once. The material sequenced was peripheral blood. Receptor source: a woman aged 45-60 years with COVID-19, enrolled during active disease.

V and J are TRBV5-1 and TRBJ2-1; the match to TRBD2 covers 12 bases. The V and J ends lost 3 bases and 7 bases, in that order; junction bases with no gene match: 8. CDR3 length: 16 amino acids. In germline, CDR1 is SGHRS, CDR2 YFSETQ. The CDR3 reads CASSSQTSGRINEQFF. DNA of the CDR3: TGCGCCAGCAGCTCTCAGACTAGCGGGAGAATAAATGAGCAGTTCTTC. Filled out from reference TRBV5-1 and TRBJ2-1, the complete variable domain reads KAGVTQTPRYLIKTRGQQVTLSCSPISGHRSVSWYQQTPGQGLQFLFEYFSETQRNKGNFPGRFSGRQFSNSRSEMNVSTLELGDSALYLCASSSQTSGRINEQFFGPGTRLTVL.

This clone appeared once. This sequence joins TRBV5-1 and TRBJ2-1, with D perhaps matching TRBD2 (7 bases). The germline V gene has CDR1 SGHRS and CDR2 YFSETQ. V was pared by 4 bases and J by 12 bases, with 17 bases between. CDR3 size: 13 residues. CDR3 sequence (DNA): TGCGCCAGCAGCGAACCAGGGGCGGGAGTGCAGTTCTTC. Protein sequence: CASSEPGAGVQFF.

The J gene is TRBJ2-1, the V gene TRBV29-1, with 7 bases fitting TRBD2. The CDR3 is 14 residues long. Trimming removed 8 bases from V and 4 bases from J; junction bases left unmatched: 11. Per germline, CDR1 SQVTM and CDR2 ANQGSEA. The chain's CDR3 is CSSRRQGLYNEQFF. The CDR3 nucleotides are TGCAGCTCCCGACGTCAGGGACTATACAATGAGCAGTTCTTC.

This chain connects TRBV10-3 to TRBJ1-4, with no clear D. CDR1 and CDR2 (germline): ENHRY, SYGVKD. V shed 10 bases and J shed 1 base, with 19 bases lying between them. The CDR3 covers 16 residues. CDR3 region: CATMDQMRETNEKLFF. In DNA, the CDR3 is TGTGCCACCATGGACCAAATGAGGGAAACTAATGAAAAACTGTTTTTT.

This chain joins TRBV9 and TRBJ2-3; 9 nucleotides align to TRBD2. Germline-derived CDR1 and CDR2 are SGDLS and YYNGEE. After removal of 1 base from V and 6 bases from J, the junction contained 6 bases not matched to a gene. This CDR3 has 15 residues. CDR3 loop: CASSVSGRPRDTQYF. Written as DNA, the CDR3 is TGTGCCAGCAGCGTAAGCGGGAGGCCCCGGGATACGCAGTATTTT.

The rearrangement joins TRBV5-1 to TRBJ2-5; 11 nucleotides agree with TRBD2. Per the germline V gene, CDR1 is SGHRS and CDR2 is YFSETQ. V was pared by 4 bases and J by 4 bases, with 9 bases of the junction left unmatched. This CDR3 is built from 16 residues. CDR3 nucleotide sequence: TGCGCCAGCAGCCCCCGGGGTAGCGGGAGGGTAGAGACCCAGTACTTC. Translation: CASSPRGSGRVETQYF.

CDR3 protein: CASSQDDTIKNIQYF. The CDR3 region has the DNA TGTGCCAGCAGCCAAGATGACACCATCAAAAACATTCAGTACTTC. The genes are TRBV3-1 (or the pseudogene TRBV3-2) and TRBJ2-4; D unclear. The V end was cut by 0 bases, the J end by 3 bases, with 9 bases between. The CDR3 contains 15 residues. Germline assignment: CDR1 LGHDT and CDR2 YNNKEL (reference sequence).

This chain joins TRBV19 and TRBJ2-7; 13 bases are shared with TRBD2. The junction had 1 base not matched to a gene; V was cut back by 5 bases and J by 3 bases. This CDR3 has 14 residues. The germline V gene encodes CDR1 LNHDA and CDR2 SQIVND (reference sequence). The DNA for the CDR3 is TGTGCCAGTAGTGGACTAGCGGGGGACTACGAGCAGTACTTC. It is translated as CASSGLAGDYEQYF.

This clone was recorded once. This CDR3 is CASSIPLDRNTEAFF. The DNA for the CDR3 is TGTGCCAGTAGTATCCCGCTGGACAGGAACACTGAAGCTTTCTTT. The chain employs TRBV19 and TRBJ1-1; possible D gene TRBD1, 6 bases. The CDR3 extends over 15 amino acids. The ends were cut back, 3 bases at V and 1 base at J, with 12 bases in the middle. Looked up from germline, CDR1 is LNHDA and CDR2 is SQIVND (reference sequence).

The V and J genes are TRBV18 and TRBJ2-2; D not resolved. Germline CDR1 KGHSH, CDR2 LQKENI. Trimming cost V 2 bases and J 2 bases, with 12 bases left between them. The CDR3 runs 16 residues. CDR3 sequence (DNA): TGTGCCAGCTCACCAAATCAAGCCTCCAACACCGGGGAGCTGTTTTTT. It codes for CASSPNQASNTGELFF. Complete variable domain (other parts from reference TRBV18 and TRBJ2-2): NAGVMQNPRHLVRRRGQEARLRCSPMKGHSHVYWYRQLPEEGLKFMVYLQKENIIDESGMPKERFSAEFPKEGPSILRIQQVVRGDSAAYFCASSPNQASNTGELFFGEGSRLTVL.

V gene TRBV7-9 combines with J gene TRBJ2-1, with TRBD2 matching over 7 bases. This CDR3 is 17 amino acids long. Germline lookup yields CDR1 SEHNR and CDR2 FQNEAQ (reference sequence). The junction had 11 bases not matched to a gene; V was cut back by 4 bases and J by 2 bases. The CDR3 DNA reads TGTGCCAGCAGCTCCCGCCTGGCTAGCGGTACCTACAATGAGCAGTTCTTC. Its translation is CASSSRLASGTYNEQFF.

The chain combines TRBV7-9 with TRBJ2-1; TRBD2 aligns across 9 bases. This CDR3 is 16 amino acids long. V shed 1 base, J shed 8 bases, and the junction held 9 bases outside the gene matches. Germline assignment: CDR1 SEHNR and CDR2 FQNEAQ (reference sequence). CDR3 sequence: CASSLGFSGRPDEQFF. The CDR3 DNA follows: TGTGCCAGCAGCTTAGGTTTTAGCGGGAGACCCGATGAGCAGTTCTTC.

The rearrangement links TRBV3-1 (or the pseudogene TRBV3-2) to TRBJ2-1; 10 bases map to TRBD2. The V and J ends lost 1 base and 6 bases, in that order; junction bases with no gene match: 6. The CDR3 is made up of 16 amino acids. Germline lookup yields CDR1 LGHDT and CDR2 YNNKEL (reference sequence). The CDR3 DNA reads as TGTGCCAGCAGCCAAGGTACTAGCGGGATACCCAATGAGCAGTTCTTC. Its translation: CASSQGTSGIPNEQFF.

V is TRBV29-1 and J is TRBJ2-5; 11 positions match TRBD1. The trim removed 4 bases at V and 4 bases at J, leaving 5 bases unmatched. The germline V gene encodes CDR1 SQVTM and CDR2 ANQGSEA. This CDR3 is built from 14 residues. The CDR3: CSVGWDRGLETQYF. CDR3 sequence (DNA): TGCAGCGTTGGTTGGGACAGGGGGTTAGAGACCCAGTACTTC.

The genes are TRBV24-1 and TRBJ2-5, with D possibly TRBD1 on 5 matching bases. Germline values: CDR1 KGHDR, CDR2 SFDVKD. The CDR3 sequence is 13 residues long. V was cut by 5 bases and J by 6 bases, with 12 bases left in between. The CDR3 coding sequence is TGTGCCACCAGTGCGGTTCAGGGAAAGACCCAGTACTTC. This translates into CATSAVQGKTQYF.

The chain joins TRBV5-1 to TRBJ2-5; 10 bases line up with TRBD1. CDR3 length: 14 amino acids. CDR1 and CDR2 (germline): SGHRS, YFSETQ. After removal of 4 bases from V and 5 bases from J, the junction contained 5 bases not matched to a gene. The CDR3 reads CASSPGQGVETQYF. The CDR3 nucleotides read TGCGCCAGCAGCCCCGGACAGGGGGTTGAGACCCAGTACTTC.

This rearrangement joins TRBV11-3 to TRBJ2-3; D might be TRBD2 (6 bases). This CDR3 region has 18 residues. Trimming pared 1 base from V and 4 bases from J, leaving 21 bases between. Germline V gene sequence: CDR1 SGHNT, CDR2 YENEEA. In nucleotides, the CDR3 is TGTGCCAGCAGCTTAGGGAGCGGGCAGACCCCCGTCCCAGATACGCAGTATTTT. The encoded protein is CASSLGSGQTPVPDTQYF.

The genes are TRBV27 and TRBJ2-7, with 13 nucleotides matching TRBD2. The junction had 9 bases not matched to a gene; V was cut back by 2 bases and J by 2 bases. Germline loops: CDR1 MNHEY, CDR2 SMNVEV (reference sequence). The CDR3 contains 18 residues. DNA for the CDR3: TGTGCCAGCAGTTTAAGGCGACTAGCGGGAGGACCTACCTACGAGCAGTACTTC. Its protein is CASSLRRLAGGPTYEQYF.

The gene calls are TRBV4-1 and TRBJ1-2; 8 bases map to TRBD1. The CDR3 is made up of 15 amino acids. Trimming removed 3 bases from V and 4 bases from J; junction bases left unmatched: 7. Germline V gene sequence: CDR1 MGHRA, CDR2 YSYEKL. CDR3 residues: CASSQEGQATYGYTF. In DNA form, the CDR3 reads TGCGCCAGCAGCCAGGAGGGACAGGCGACCTATGGCTACACCTTC.